Shown below are 11 T cell receptor beta chains from a single sample sequenced in a study of T cells in Graves' hyperthyroidism and ophthalmopathy. The source material, RNA transcripts, was used to amplify TCR beta CDR3 regions. RT-PCR in the first round (using the HTBI primer set) targeted the TCR CDR3. TCRdb re-called the multiplex PCR reads through MiXCR, storing one row per CDR3 protein. The sample yields around 350,000 distinct CDR3 sequences, 15% to 19% seen once. Sequenced: blood. The receptors were gathered from a woman aged 18-29 years with Graves' hyperthyroidism that later progressed to Graves' ophthalmopathy.

This clonotype showed up just a few times. The chain has TRBV2 and TRBJ1-2, with D tentatively TRBD1 (5 bases). The germline gives CDR1 SNHLY, CDR2 FYNNEI. The CDR3 runs 13 residues. The V end lost 4 bases, the J end lost 4 bases, and 10 bases lay between the germline ends. DNA of the CDR3: TGTGCCAGCAGTGGGCAGGGATCCTATGGCTACACCTTC. This encodes CASSGQGSYGYTF.

In this sample, this clonotype turned up many times. The rearrangement joins TRBV2 to TRBJ1-1; the match to TRBD1 covers 9 bases. Trimming took 6 bases from V and 0 from J; bases not matched to a gene: 11. This CDR3 comprises 17 residues. Germline CDR1 and CDR2: SNHLY and FYNNEI. The CDR3 DNA reads as TGTGCCAGCAGAGACGACAGGGGGGGGGGCGTGAACACTGAAGCTTTCTTT. It codes for CASRDDRGGGVNTEAFF.

This clonotype occurred many times. The chain has TRBV11-2 and TRBJ2-4, with 8 nucleotides matching TRBD1. Trimming removed 1 base from V and 7 bases from J; junction bases left unmatched: 6. This CDR3 region has 15 residues. Germline assignment: CDR1 SGHAT and CDR2 FQNNGV. In DNA form, the CDR3 reads TGTGCCAGCAGCTTAGGCAGGGGGCCAGGGAACATTCAGTACTTC. Protein: CASSLGRGPGNIQYF.

The sample holds many counts of this clonotype. The rearrangement joins TRBV6-5 to TRBJ2-1; D is tentatively TRBD1 or TRBD2 (5 bases each). This CDR3 spans 16 amino acids. Per germline, CDR1 MNHEY and CDR2 SVGAGI. V was clipped by 0 bases and J by 6 bases, with 15 bases between them. The CDR3 protein is CASSYSRIEGLNEQFF. CDR3 sequence (DNA): TGTGCCAGCAGTTACTCGAGGATAGAGGGGCTCAATGAGCAGTTCTTC.

This clonotype was counted at least ten times. The V call is TRBV6-2 or TRBV6-3, the J call TRBJ2-7, with TRBD1 matching over 7 bases. Per germline, CDR1 MNHEY and CDR2 SVGEGT. V was clipped by 2 bases and J by 4 bases; unmatched bases: 8. The CDR3 covers 15 residues. The CDR3 loop is CASSYVRDSRYEQYF. The CDR3 DNA follows: TGTGCCAGCAGTTACGTGAGGGACAGCCGTTACGAGCAGTACTTC.

This chain uses TRBV19 with TRBJ2-7; no clear D gene. Trimming took 3 bases from V and 2 from J, leaving 11 bases between them. The germline CDR1 and CDR2 sequences are LNHDA and SQIVND (reference sequence). This CDR3 contains 14 residues. The CDR3 coding sequence is TGTGCCAGTAGTATCAGTAGAGGTACCTACGAGCAGTACTTC. Translating it yields CASSISRGTYEQYF.

This clonotype was seen at least ten times. The chain combines TRBV12-3 or TRBV12-4 with TRBJ2-5, with TRBD1 as a possible D gene (5 bases). The CDR3 is 15 residues long. The V and J ends lost 3 bases and 5 bases respectively, with 16 bases between them. CDR3 sequence: CASSFRAGLGETQYF. Written as DNA, the CDR3 is TGTGCCAGCAGTTTTCGGGCAGGGCTGGGGGAGACCCAGTACTTC.

This clonotype has a count of ten or more. The genes are TRBV18 and TRBJ2-3, with a weak D call TRBD2 (6 bases). Germline CDR1 and CDR2: KGHSH and LQKENI. Between the trimmed V and J ends, which lost 8 bases and 2 bases, there was a span of 20 bases. The CDR3 loop spans 16 amino acids. CDR3 in DNA: TGTGCCAGCCACGACCATGGAGGGCACCTCACAGATACGCAGTATTTT. Its protein product is CASHDHGGHLTDTQYF.

This chain joins TRBV4-2 and TRBJ2-7; 11 bases map to TRBD2. The V gene's germline CDR1 is LGHNA and CDR2 YNFKEQ. CDR3 length: 16 amino acids. The junction had 4 bases not matched to a gene; V was cut back by 3 bases and J by 0 bases. In DNA, the CDR3 is TGTGCCAGCAGCCACACGGGACTAGCGGACTCCTACGAGCAGTACTTC. Protein: CASSHTGLADSYEQYF.

Ten or more counts support this clonotype. The V call is TRBV6-2 or TRBV6-3, the J call TRBJ2-5; maybe TRBD1 (6 bases). The CDR3 totals 14 residues. V gave up 4 bases and J gave up 5 bases, with 14 bases separating them. Looked up from germline, CDR1 is MNHEY and CDR2 is SVGEGT. CDR3 amino acids: CASSWQGTKETQYF. In nucleotides, the CDR3 is TGTGCCAGCAGTTGGCAGGGGACCAAGGAGACCCAGTACTTC.

This clonotype was found many times. The V and J genes are TRBV20-1 and TRBJ2-3; D unresolved. Germline CDR1 DFQATT, CDR2 SNEGSKA (reference sequence). The CDR3 has 11 amino acids. Between the trimmed V and J ends, which lost 4 bases and 4 bases, there was a span of 6 bases. In nucleotides, the CDR3 is TGCAGTGCTAAGATTGCAGATACGCAGTATTTT. This translates into CSAKIADTQYF.